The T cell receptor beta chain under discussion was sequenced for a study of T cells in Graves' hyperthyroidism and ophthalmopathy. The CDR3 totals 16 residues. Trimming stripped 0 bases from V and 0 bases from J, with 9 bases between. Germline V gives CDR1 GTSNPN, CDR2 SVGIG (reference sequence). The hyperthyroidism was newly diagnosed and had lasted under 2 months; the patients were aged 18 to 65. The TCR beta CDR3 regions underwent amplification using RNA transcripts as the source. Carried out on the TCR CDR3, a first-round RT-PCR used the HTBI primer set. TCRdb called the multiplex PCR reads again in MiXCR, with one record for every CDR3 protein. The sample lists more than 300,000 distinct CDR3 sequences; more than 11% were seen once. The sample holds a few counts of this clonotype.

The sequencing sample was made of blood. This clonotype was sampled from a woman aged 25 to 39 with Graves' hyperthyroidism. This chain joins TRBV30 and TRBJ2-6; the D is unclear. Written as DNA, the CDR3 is TGTGCCTGGAGTGTACTTTCTGGCTCTGGGGCCAACGTCCTGACTTTC. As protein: CAWSVLSGSGANVLTF. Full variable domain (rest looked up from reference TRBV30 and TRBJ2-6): SQTIHQWPATLVQPVGSPLSLECTVEGTSNPNLYWYRQAAGRGLQLLFYSVGIGQISSEVPQNLSASRPQDRQFILSSKKLLLSDSGFYLCAWSVLSGSGANVLTFGAGSRLTVL.